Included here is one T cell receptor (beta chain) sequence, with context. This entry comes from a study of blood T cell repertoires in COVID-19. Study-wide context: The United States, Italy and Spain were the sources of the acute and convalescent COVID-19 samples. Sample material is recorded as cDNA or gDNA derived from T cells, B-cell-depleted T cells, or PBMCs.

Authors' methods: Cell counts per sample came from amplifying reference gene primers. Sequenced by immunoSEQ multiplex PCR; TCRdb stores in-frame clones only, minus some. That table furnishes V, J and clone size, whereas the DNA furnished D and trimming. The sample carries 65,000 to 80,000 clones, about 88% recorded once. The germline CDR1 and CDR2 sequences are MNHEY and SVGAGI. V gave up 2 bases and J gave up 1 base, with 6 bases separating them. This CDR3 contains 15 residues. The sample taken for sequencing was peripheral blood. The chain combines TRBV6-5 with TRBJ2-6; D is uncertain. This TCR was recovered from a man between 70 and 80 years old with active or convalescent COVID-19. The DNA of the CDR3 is TGTGCCAGCAGTTACGGGCAATCTGGGGCCAACGTCCTGACTTTC. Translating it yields CASSYGQSGANVLTF.